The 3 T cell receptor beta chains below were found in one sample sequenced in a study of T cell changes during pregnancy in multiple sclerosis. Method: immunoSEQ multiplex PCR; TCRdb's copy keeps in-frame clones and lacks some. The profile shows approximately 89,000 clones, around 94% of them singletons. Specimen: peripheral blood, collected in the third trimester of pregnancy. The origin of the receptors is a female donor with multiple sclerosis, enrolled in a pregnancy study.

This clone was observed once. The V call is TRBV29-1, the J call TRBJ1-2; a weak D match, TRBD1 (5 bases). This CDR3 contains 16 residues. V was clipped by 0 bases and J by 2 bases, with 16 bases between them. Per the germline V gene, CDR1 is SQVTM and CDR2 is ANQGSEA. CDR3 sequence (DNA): TGCAGCGTTGAAGACCCCTTCTCGACAGCAAACTATGGCTACACCTTC. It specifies CSVEDPFSTANYGYTF. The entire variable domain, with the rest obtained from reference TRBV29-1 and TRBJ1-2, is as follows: SAVISQKPSRDICQRGTSLTIQCQVDSQVTMMFWYRQQPGQSLTLIATANQGSEATYESGFVIDKFPISRPNLTFSTLTVSNMSPEDSSIYLCSVEDPFSTANYGYTFGSGTRLTVV.

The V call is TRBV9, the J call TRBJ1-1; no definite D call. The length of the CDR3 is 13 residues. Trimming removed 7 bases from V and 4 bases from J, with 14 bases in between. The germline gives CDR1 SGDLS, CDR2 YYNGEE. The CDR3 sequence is CASGLPHGTEAFF. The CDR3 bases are TGTGCCAGCGGCCTCCCACATGGCACTGAAGCTTTCTTT.

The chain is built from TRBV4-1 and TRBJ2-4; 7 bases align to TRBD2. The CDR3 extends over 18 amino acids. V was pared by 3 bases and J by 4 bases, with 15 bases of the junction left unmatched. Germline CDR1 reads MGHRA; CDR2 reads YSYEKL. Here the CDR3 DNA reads TGCGCCAGCAGCCACACCGATCCCCTTCTAGCGGATAAAAACATTCAGTACTTC. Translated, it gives CASSHTDPLLADKNIQYF.